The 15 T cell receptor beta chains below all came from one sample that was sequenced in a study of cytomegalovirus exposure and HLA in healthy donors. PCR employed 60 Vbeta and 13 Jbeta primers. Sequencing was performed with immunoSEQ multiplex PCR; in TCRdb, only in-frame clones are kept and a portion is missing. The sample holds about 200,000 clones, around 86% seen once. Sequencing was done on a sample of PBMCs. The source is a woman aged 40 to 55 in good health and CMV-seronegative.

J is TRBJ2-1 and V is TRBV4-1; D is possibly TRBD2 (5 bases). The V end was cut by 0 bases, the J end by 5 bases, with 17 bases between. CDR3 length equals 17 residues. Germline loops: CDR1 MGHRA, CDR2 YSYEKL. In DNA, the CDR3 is TGCGCCAGCAGCCAAGATGAAGCGGTCTACTTAAACAATGAGCAGTTCTTC. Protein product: CASSQDEAVYLNNEQFF.

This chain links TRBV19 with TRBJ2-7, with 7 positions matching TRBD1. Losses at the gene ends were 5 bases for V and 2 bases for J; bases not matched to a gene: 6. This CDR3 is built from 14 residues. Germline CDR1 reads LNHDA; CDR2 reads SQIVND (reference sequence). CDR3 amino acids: CASSGTAITYEQYF. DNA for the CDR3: TGTGCCAGTAGTGGGACAGCAATCACCTACGAGCAGTACTTC.

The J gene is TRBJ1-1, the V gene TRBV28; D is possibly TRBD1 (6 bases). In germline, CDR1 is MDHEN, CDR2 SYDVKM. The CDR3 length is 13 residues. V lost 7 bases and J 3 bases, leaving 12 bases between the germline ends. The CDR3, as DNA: TGTGCCAGCATTTCAGGGGTCGACACTGAAGCTTTCTTT. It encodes CASISGVDTEAFF.

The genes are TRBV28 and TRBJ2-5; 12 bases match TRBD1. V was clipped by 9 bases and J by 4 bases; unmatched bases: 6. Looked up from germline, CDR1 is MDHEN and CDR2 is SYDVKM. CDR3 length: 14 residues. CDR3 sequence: CASRGQGAGETQYF. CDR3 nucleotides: TGTGCCAGTAGGGGACAGGGGGCCGGAGAGACCCAGTACTTC.

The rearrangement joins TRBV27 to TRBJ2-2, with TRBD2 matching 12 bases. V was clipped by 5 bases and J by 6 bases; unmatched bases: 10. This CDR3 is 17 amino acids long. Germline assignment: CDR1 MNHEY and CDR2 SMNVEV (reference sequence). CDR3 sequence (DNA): TGTGCCAGCAGTAGGACCCTAGCGGGAGGGCCCTCCGGGGAGCTGTTTTTT. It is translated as CASSRTLAGGPSGELFF.

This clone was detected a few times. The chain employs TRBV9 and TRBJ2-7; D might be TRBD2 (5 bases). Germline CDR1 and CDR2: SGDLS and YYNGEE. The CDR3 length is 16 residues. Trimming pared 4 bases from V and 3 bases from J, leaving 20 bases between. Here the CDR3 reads CASSLRVTGSIYEQYF. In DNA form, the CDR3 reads TGTGCCAGCAGCCTTCGGGTCACGGGATCGATCTACGAGCAGTACTTC.

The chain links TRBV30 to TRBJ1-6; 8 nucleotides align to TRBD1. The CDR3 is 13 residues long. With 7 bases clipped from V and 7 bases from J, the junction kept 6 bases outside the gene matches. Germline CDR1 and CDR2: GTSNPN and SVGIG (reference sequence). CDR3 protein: CAYGTGPNSPLHF. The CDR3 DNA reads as TGTGCCTACGGGACAGGACCGAATTCACCCCTCCACTTT.

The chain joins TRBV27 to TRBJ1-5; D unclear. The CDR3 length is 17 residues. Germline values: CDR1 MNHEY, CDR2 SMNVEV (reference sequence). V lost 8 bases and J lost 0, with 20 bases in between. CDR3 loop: CASRVGGSFYSNQPQHF. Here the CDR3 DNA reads TGTGCCAGCCGTGTGGGAGGGAGCTTTTATAGCAATCAGCCCCAGCATTTT.

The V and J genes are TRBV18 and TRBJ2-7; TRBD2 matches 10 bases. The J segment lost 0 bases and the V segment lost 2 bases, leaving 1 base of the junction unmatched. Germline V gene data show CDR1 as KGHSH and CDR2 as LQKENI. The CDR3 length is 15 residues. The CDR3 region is CASSPSSGSSYEQYF. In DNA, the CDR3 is TGTGCCAGCTCACCATCTAGCGGGAGCTCCTACGAGCAGTACTTC.

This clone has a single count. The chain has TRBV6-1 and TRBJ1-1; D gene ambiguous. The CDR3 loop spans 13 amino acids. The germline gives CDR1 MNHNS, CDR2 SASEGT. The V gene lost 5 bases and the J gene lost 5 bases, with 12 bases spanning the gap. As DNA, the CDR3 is TGTGCCAGCAGTATCAGATCAATTACTGAAGCTTTCTTT. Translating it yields CASSIRSITEAFF.

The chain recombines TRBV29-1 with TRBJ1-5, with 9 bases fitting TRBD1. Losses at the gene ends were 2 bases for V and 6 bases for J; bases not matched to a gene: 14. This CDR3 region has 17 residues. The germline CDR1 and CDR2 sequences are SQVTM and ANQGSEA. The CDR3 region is CSVEIVDRGDWRQPQHF. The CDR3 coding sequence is TGCAGCGTTGAAATCGTGGACAGGGGAGACTGGCGTCAGCCCCAGCATTTT.

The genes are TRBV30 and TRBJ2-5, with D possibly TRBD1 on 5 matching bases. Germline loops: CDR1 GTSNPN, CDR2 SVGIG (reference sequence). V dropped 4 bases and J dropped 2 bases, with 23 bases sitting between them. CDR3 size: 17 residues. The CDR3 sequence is CAWKGVATRWGQETQYF. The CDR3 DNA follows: TGTGCCTGGAAAGGGGTCGCGACCCGATGGGGTCAAGAGACCCAGTACTTC.

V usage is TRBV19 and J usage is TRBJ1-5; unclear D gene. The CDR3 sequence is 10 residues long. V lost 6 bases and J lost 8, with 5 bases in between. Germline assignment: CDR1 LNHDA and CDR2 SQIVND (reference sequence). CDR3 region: CASRLEPQHF. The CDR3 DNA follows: TGTGCCAGTAGACTCGAGCCCCAGCATTTT.

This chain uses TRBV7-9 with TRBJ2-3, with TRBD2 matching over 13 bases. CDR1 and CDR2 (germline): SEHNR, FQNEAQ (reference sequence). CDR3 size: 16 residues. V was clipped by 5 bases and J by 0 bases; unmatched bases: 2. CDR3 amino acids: CASSAGLAGSTDTQYF. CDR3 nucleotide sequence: TGTGCCAGCAGCGCGGGACTAGCGGGAAGCACAGATACGCAGTATTTT.

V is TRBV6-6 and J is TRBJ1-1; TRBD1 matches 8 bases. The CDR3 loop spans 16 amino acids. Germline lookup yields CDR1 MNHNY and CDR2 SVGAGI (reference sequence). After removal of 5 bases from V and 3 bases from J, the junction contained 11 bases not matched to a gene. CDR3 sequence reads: CASSPGTTGVDTEAFF. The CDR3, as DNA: TGTGCCAGCAGTCCAGGAACGACAGGGGTGGACACTGAAGCTTTCTTT.